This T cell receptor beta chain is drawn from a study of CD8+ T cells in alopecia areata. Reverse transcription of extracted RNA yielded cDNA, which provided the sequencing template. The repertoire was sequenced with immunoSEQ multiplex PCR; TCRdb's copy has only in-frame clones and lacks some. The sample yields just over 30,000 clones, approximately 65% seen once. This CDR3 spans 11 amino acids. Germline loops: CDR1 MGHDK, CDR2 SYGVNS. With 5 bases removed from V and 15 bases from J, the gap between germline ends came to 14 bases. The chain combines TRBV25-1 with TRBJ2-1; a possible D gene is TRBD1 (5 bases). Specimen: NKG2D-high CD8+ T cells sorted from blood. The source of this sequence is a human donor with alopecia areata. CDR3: CASSLQVRLFF. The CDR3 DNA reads TGTGCCAGCAGTTTACAGGTCCGCTTGTTCTTC.